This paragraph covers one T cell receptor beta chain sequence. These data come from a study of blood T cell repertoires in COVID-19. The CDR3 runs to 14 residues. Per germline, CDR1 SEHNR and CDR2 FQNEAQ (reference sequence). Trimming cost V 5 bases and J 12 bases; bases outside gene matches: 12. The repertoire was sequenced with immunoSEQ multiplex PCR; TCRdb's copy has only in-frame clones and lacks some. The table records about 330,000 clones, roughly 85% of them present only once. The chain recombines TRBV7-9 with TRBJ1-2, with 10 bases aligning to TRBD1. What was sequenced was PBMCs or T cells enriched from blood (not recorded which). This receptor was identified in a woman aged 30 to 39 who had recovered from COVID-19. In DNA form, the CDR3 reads TGTGCCAGCAGCCACCCGGGGGACAGGGGCGGGCACACCTTC. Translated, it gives CASSHPGDRGGHTF.